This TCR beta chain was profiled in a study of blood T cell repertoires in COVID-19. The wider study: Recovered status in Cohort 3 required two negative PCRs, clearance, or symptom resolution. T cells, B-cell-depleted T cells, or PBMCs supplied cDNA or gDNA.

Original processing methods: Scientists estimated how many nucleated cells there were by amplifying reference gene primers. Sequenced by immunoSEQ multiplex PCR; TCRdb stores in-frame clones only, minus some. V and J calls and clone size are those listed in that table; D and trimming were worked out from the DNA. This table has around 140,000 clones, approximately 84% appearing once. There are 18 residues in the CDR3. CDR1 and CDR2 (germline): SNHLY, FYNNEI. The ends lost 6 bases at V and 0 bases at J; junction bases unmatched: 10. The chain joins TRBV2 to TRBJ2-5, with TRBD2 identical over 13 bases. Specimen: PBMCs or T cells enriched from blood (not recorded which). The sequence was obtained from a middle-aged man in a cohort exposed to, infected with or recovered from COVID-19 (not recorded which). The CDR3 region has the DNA TGTGCCAGCAGCCAGACTAGCGGGAGGACACATTACCAAGAGACCCAGTACTTC. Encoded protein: CASSQTSGRTHYQETQYF.